The 3 T cell receptor beta chains reported below all come from one sample, sequenced in a study of identifying expanded T cells in peripheral blood. Assay: immunoSEQ multiplex PCR; the TCRdb copy retains only in-frame clones and omits some. The sample carries around 100,000 clones, approximately 90% recorded once. Sample: blood. The receptors derive from a person between 18 and 75 years old in good health.

The V gene is TRBV7-2, the J gene TRBJ1-4; D unclear. This CDR3 is 16 amino acids long. V gave up 4 bases and J gave up 1 base, with 13 bases separating them. Looked up from germline, CDR1 is SGHTA and CDR2 is FQGNSA. The CDR3 DNA follows: TGTGCCAGCAGCTCTAGACCCAGGATAACTAATGAAAAACTGTTTTTT. It yields the protein CASSSRPRITNEKLFF.

The V call is TRBV6-6, the J call TRBJ1-2; D is undetermined. CDR1 MNHNY and CDR2 SVGAGI come from the germline V gene (reference sequence). Deletions cut 0 bases from V and 8 bases from J, with 16 bases between. CDR3 length: 15 amino acids. CDR3 in DNA: TGTGCCAGCAGTTACTCCGGTCCGGGTTTGGGGGGCTACACCTTC. Residues: CASSYSGPGLGGYTF.

The V and J genes are TRBV10-2 and TRBJ2-7; D is perhaps TRBD1 (5 bases). This CDR3 has 13 amino acids. Per the germline V gene, CDR1 is WSHSY and CDR2 is SAAADI. Trimming left V 8 bases short and J 7 bases short, with 18 bases between. This CDR3 is CASGRSGAREQYF. The CDR3 DNA sequence: TGCGCCAGCGGACGGTCTGGGGCTCGGGAGCAGTACTTC.